This T cell receptor (beta chain) originates from a study of T cell repertoires in ileal Crohn's disease. TCRB immunosequencing input was around 460 nanograms of biopsy DNA per sample. Data came from immunoSEQ multiplex PCR; TCRdb stores just in-frame clones and leaves some out. The sample lists 5,000 or so clones; 82% were seen once. This clone turned up a few times. Its matching antigen is unknown. Study-level findings and limits: High-frequency clones were more common in sorted CD8 than CD4 cells. Clonality above 26.8% at surgery always came with endoscopic recurrence.

The ends were cut back, 3 bases at V and 3 bases at J, with 14 bases in the middle. The CDR3 is 16 amino acids. Germline CDR1 is KGHSH and CDR2 is LQKENI. The sequence derives from an adult with Crohn's disease. The chain links TRBV18 to TRBJ1-4, with D tentatively TRBD1 (6 bases). The sample taken for sequencing was ileal tissue. Written as DNA, the CDR3 is TGTGCCAGCTCACCTCTCTGGAAGGGGGCTAATGAAAAACTGTTTTTT. Translation gives CASSPLWKGANEKLFF.